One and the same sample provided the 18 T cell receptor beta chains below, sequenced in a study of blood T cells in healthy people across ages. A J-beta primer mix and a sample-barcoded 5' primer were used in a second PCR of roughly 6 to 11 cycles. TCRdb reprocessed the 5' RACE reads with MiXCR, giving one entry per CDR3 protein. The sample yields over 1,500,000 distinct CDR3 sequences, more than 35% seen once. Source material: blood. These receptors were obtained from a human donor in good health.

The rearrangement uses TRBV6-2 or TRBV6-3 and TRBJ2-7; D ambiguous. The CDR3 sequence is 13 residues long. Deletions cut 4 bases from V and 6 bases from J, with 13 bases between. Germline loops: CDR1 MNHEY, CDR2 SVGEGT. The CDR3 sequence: CASSSARRGEQYF. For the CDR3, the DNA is TGTGCCAGCAGTTCAGCTCGTAGAGGCGAGCAGTACTTC.

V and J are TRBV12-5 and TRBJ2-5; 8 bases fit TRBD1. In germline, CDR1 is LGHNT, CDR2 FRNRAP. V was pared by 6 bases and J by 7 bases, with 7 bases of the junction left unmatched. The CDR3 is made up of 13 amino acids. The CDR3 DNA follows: TGTGCTAGTGGAACAGGGGGTCAGTGGACCCAGTACTTC. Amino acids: CASGTGGQWTQYF.

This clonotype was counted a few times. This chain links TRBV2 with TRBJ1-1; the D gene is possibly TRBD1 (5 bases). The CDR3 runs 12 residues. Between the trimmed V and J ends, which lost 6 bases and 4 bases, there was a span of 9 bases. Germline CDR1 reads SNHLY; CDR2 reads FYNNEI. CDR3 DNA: TGTGCCAGCAGAGGGGAAGGCACTGAAGCTTTCTTT. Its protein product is CASRGEGTEAFF.

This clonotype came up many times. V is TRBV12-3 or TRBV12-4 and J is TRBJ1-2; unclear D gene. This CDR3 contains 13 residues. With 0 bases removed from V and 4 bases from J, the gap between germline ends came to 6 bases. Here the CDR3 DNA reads TGTGCCAGCAGTTTAGCAGGGTTCTATGGCTACACCTTC. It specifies CASSLAGFYGYTF.

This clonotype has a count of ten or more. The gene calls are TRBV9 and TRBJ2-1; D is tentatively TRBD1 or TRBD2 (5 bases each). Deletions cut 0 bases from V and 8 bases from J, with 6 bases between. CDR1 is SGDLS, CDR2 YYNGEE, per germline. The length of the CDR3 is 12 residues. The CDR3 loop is CASSVGGDEQFF. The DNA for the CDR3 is TGTGCCAGCAGCGTAGGAGGGGATGAGCAGTTCTTC. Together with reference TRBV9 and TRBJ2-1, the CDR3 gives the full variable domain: DSGVTQTPKHLITATGQRVTLRCSPRSGDLSVYWYQQSLDQGLQFLIQYYNGEERAKGNILERFSAQQFPDLHSELNLSSLELGDSALYFCASSVGGDEQFFGPGTRLTVL.

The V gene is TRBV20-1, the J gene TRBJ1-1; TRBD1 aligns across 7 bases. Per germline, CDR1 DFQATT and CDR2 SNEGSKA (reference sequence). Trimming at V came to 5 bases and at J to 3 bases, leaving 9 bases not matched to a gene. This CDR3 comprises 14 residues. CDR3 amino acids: CSASDREVDTEAFF. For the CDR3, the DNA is TGCAGTGCTTCAGACAGGGAAGTAGACACTGAAGCTTTCTTT.

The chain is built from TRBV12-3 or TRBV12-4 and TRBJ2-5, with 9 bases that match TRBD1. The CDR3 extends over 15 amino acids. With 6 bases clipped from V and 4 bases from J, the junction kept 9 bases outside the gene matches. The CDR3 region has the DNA TGTGCCAGCAGGGCGGACAGGGGCCCCGGAGAGACCCAGTACTTC. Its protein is CASRADRGPGETQYF.

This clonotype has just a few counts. CDR3 sequence reads: CASSLVYGQSETQYF. The CDR3 DNA follows: TGCGCCAGCAGCTTGGTTTATGGACAGTCGGAGACCCAGTACTTC. This chain joins TRBV5-1 and TRBJ2-5, with a tentative D call TRBD1 (6 bases). Trimming took 0 bases from V and 5 from J, leaving 14 bases between them. The germline V gene has CDR1 SGHRS and CDR2 YFSETQ. This CDR3 spans 15 amino acids.

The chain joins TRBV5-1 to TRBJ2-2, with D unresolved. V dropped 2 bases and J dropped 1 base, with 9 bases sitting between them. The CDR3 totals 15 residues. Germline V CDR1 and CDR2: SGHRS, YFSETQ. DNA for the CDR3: TGCGCCAGCAGCTTAGCTCAGTGGAACACCGGGGAGCTGTTTTTT. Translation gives CASSLAQWNTGELFF.

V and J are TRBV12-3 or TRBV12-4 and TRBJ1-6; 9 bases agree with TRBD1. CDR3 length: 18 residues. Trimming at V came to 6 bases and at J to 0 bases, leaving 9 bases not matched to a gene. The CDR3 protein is CASSPGQGYGSYNSPLHF. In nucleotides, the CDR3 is TGTGCCAGCAGCCCTGGACAGGGGTATGGCTCCTATAATTCACCCCTCCACTTT.

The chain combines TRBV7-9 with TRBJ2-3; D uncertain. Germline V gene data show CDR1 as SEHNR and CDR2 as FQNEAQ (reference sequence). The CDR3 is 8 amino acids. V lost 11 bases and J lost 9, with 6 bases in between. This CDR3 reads CAVETQYF. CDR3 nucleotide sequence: TGTGCCGTGGAGACGCAGTATTTT.

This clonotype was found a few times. This CDR3 is CASSQAWQTQYF. In DNA, the CDR3 is TGTGCCAGCAGCCAAGCTTGGCAGACCCAGTACTTC. The chain combines TRBV14 with TRBJ2-4; D not resolved. TRBJ2-5 matches the DNA end more closely, so the J call is doubtful. The CDR3 totals 12 residues. The germline gives CDR1 SGHDN, CDR2 FVKESK.

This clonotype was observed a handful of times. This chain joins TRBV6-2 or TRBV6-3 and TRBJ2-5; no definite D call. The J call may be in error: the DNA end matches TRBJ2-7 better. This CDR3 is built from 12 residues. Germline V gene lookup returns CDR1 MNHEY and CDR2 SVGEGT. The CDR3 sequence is CASSIIFYEQYF. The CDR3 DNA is TGTGCCAGCAGTATAATATTCTACGAGCAGTACTTC.

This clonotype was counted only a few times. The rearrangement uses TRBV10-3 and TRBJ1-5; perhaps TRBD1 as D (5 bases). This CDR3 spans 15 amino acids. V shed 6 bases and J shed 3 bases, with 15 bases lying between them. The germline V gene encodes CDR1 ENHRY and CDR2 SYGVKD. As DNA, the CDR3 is TGTGCCATCAGCGAACGGGGGGATAACAATCAGCCCCAGCATTTT. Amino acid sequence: CAISERGDNNQPQHF.

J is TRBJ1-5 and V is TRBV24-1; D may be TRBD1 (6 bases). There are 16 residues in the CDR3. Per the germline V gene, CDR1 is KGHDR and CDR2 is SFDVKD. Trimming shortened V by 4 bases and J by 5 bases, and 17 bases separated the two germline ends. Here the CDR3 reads CATSERTGTTDQPQHF. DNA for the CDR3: TGTGCCACCAGTGAAAGGACTGGGACAACGGATCAGCCCCAGCATTTT.

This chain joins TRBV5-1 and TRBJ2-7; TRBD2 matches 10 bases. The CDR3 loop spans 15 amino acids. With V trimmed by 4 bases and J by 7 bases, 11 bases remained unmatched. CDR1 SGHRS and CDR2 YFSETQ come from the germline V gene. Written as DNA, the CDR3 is TGCGCCAGCAGCCCCCTAGCGGGGGCACAGGGAGAGCAGTACTTC. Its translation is CASSPLAGAQGEQYF.

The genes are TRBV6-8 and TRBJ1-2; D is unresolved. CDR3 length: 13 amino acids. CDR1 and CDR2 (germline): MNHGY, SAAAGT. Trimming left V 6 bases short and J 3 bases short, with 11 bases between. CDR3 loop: CASSPAPYYGYTF. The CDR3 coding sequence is TGTGCCAGCAGCCCTGCTCCGTACTATGGCTACACCTTC.

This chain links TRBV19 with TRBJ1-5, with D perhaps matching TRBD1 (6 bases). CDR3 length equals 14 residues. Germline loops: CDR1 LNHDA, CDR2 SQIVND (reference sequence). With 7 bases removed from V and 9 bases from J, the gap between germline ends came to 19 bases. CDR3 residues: CASTPGDRIRPQHF. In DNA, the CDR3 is TGTGCCAGTACTCCAGGGGACCGGATCAGGCCCCAGCATTTT.